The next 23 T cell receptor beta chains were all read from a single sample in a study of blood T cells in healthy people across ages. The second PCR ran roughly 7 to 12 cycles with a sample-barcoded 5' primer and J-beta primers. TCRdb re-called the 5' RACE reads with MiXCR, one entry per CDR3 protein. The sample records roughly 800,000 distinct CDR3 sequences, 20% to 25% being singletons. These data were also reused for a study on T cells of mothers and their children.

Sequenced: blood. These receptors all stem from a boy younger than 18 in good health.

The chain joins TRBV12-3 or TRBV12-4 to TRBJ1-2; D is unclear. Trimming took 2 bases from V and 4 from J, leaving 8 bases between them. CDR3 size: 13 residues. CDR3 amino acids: CASSLLSTYGYTF. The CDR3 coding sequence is TGTGCCAGCAGTTTACTTAGTACCTATGGCTACACCTTC.

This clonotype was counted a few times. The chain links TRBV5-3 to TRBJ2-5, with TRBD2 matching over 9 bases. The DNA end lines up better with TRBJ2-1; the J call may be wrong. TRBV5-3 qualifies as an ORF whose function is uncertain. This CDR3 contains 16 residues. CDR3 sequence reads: CASSITSGSGSNEQFF. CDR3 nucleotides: TGTGCCAGCAGCATCACTAGCGGGTCGGGAAGCAATGAGCAGTTCTTC.

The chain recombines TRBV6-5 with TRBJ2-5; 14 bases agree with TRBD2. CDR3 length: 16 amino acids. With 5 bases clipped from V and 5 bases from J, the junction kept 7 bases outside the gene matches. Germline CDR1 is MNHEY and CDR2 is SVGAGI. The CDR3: CASSTPTSGRAETQYF. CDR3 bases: TGTGCCAGCAGTACTCCGACTAGCGGGAGGGCGGAGACCCAGTACTTC.

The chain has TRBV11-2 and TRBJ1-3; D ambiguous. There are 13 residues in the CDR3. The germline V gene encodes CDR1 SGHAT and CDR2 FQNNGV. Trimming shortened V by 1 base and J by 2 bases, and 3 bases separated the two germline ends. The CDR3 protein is CASSLVTGNTIYF. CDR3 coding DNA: TGTGCCAGCAGCTTAGTGACTGGAAACACCATATATTTT.

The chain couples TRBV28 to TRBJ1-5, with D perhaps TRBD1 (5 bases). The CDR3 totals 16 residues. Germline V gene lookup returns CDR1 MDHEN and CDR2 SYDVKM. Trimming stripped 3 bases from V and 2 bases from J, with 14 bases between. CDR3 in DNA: TGTGCCAGCAGTTTTCTGAGGGGCGCCGGCAATCAGCCCCAGCATTTT. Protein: CASSFLRGAGNQPQHF.

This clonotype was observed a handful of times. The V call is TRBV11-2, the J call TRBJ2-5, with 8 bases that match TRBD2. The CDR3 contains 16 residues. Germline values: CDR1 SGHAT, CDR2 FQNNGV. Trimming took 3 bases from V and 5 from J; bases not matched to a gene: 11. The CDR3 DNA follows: TGTGCCAGCAGCTTCCGGGGGGGAGGGCCGGAGGAGACCCAGTACTTC. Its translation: CASSFRGGGPEETQYF.

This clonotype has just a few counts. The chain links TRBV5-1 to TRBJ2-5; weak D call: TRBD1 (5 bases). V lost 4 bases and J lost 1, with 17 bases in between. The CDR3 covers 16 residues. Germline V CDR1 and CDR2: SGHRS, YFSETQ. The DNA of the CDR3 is TGCGCCAGCAGCCTGCCCTCCGACAGCAGCCAAGAGACCCAGTACTTC. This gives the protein CASSLPSDSSQETQYF.

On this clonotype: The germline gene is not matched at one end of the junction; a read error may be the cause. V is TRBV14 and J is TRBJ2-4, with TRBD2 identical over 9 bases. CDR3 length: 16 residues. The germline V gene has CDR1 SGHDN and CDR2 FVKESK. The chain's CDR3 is CASSLLAGKGGNIQHF. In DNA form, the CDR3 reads TGTGCCAGCAGCCTCCTAGCGGGAAAGGGCGGAAACATTCAGCACTTC.

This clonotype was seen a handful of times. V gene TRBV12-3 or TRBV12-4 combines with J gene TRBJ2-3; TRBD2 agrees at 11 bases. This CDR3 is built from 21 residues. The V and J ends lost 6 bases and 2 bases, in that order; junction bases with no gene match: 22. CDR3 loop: CASSRGAPGLAATENTDTQYF. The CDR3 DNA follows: TGTGCCAGCAGCCGAGGAGCCCCGGGACTAGCGGCCACAGAAAACACAGATACGCAGTATTTT.

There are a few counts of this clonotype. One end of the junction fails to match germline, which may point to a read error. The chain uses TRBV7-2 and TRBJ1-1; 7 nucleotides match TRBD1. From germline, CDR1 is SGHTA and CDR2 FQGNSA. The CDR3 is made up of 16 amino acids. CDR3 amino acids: CASTLMSGTANTEAFF. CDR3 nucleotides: TGTGCCAGCACCTTAATGAGTGGGACAGCAAACACTGAAGCTTTCTTT.

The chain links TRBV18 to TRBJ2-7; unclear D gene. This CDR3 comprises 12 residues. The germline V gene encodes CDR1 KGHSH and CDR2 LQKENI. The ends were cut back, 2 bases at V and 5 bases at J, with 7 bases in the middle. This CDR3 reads CASSPGVHEQYF. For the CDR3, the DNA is TGTGCCAGCTCACCAGGCGTCCACGAGCAGTACTTC.

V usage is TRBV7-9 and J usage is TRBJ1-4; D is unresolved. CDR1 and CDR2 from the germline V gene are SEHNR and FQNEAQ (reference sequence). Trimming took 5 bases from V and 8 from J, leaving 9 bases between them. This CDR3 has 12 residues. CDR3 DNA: TGTGCCAGCAGCGCCTGGATCGAAAAACTGTTTTTT. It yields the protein CASSAWIEKLFF.

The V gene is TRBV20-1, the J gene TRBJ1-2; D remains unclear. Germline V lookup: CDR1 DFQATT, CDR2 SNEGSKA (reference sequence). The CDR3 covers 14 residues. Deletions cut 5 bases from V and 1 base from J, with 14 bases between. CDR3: CSALQLADNYGYTF. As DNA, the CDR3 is TGCAGTGCTCTTCAACTCGCAGATAACTATGGCTACACCTTC.

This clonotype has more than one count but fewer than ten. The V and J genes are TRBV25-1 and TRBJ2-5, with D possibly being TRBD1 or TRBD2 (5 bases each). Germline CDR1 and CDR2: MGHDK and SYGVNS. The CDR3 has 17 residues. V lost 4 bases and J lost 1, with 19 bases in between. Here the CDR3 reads CASSVRGPNRPQETQYF. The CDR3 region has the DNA TGTGCCAGCAGTGTAAGGGGACCGAACAGACCCCAAGAGACCCAGTACTTC.

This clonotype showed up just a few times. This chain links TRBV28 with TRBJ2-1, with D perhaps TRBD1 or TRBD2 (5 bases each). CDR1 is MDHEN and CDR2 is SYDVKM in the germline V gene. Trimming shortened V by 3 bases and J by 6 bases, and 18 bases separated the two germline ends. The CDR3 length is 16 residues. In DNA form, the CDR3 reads TGTGCCAGCAGTTTTTACTTCGGGGACCTTGGCAATGAGCAGTTCTTC. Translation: CASSFYFGDLGNEQFF.

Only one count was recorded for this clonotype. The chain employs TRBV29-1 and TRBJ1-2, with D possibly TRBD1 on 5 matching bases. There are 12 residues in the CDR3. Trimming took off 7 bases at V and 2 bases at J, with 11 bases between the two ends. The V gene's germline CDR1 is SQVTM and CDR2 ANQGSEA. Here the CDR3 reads CSAGKGNYGYTF. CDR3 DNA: TGCAGCGCTGGAAAGGGGAACTATGGCTACACCTTC.

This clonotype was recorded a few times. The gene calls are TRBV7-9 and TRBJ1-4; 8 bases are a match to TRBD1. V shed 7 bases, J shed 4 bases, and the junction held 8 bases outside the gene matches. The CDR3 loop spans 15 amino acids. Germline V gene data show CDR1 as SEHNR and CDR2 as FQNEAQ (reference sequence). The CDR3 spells CASNTGQVLNEKLFF. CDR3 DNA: TGTGCCAGCAACACGGGACAGGTGCTTAATGAAAAACTGTTTTTT. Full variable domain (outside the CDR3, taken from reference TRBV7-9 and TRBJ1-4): DTGVSQNPRHKITKRGQNVTFRCDPISEHNRLYWYRQTLGQGPEFLTYFQNEAQLEKSRLLSDRFSAERPKGSFSTLEIQRTEQGDSAMYLCASNTGQVLNEKLFFGSGTQLSVL.

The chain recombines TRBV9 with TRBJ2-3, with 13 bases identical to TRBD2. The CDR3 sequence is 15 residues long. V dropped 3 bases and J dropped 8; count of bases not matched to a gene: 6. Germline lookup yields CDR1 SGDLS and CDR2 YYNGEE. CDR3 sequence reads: CASSADGLAGVTQYF. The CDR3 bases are TGTGCCAGCAGCGCAGACGGACTAGCGGGAGTTACGCAGTATTTT.

CDR3 bases: TGCAGTGCTAGCCGGACTGAAGCTTTCTTT. This gives the protein CSASRTEAFF. The chain couples TRBV20-1 to TRBJ1-1; the D is unclear. The V and J ends lost 3 bases and 5 bases respectively, with 4 bases between them. The CDR3 has 10 amino acids. Germline loops: CDR1 DFQATT, CDR2 SNEGSKA (reference sequence).

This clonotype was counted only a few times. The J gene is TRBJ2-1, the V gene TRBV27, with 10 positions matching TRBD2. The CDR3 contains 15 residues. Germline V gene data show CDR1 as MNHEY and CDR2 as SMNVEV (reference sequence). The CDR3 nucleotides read TGTGCGGGGCCCCAGCGGGAGGGCTCCTACAATGAGCAGTTCTTC. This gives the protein CAGPQREGSYNEQFF.

The CDR3 is CSVRPSGSETQYF. The CDR3 DNA follows: TGCAGCGTTCGACCGAGCGGTTCGGAGACCCAGTACTTC. The V call is TRBV29-1, the J call TRBJ2-5, with D perhaps TRBD2 (5 bases). Germline assignment: CDR1 SQVTM and CDR2 ANQGSEA. The CDR3 is 13 residues long. Trimming stripped 5 bases from V and 5 bases from J, with 15 bases between.

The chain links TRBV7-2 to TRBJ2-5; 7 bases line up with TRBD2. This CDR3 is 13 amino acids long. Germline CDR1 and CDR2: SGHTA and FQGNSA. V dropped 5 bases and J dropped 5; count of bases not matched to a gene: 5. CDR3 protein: CASSGGGWETQYF. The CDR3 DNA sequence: TGTGCCAGCAGCGGGGGGGGGTGGGAGACCCAGTACTTC.

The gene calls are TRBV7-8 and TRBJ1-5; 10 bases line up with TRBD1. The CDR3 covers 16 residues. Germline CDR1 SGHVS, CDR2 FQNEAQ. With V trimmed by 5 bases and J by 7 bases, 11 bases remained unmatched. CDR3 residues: CASSATDRGTYQPQHF. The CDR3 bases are TGTGCCAGCAGCGCAACGGACAGGGGGACGTACCAGCCCCAGCATTTT.